One sample yielded the 4 T cell receptor beta chains listed below, sequenced in a study of blood T cell repertoires in COVID-19. Data came from immunoSEQ multiplex PCR; TCRdb stores just in-frame clones and leaves some out. In the table there are about 100,000 clones, about 86% of which are singletons. Sequencing was done on a sample of peripheral blood. The receptors here all came from a man aged 80 or over with acute or convalescent COVID-19.

The V call is TRBV3-1 (or the pseudogene TRBV3-2), the J call TRBJ1-5; D gene unclear. This CDR3 comprises 15 residues. V was shortened by 1 base and J by 0 bases, with 7 bases between the two germline ends. In germline, CDR1 is LGHDT, CDR2 YNNKEL (reference sequence). The CDR3 nucleotides are TGTGCCAGCAGCCAAGGAACACGTAGCAATCAGCCCCAGCATTTT. Protein product: CASSQGTRSNQPQHF.

This clone was counted a single time. V and J are TRBV29-1 and TRBJ2-5; a weak D match, TRBD2 (5 bases). There are 13 residues in the CDR3. CDR1 is SQVTM, CDR2 ANQGSEA, per germline. The germline V and J ends were trimmed by 3 bases and 4 bases, with 12 bases remaining between them. For the CDR3, the DNA is TGCAGCGTTGAGGGCGGGTCCCCAGAGACCCAGTACTTC. It specifies CSVEGGSPETQYF.

This clone has a handful of counts. The V call is TRBV11-2, the J call TRBJ2-3; 10 bases match TRBD2. CDR1 SGHAT and CDR2 FQNNGV come from the germline V gene. V dropped 1 base and J dropped 3; count of bases not matched to a gene: 7. This CDR3 has 17 amino acids. The DNA for the CDR3 is TGTGCCAGCAGCTTAGTAGCTAGCGGGAGCTGGACAGATACGCAGTATTTT. Translation: CASSLVASGSWTDTQYF. Full variable domain (remainder filled in from reference TRBV11-2 and TRBJ2-3): EAGVAQSPRYKIIEKRQSVAFWCNPISGHATLYWYQQILGQGPKLLIQFQNNGVVDDSQLPKDRFSAERLKGVDSTLKIQPAKLEDSAVYLCASSLVASGSWTDTQYFGPGTRLTVL.

This chain links TRBV5-1 with TRBJ1-1, with D possibly being TRBD1 (6 bases). Per the germline V gene, CDR1 is SGHRS and CDR2 is YFSETQ. V lost 0 bases and J lost 1, with 13 bases in between. This CDR3 region has 16 residues. The CDR3 bases are TGCGCCAGCAGCTTGGCAGGGGCAGCGCCGAACACTGAAGCTTTCTTT. Translation gives CASSLAGAAPNTEAFF. The full variable domain, with the rest looked up from reference TRBV5-1 and TRBJ1-1, is KAGVTQTPRYLIKTRGQQVTLSCSPISGHRSVSWYQQTPGQGLQFLFEYFSETQRNKGNFPGRFSGRQFSNSRSEMNVSTLELGDSALYLCASSLAGAAPNTEAFFGQGTRLTVV.